The clone carrying this T cell receptor beta chain is labeled medium-sized (0.01 to 0.1%). Its antigen remains unknown. The data were taken from a study of spatial heterogeneity in lung cancer. Study summary: Consistent detection of more beta-chain than alpha-chain sequences was observed.

This CDR3 spans 14 amino acids. The V segment lost 6 bases and the J segment 8 bases; nucleotides outside the gene matches: 10. Germline V lookup: CDR1 DFQATT, CDR2 SNEGSKA (reference sequence). General observations from the study: Mutation counts in tumors were tracked by counts of expanded intratumoral alpha and beta TCRs.

In TCRdb, the 5' RACE reads were re-called with MiXCR into one record per CDR3 protein. The sample has about 5,300 distinct CDR3 sequences; 6% to 8.5% are singletons. Time point denoted: sample taken at primary tumor resection. Donors were over 70 untreated early-stage non-small cell lung cancer patients. Researchers sequenced whole RNA taken from tumor, nontumor lung or frozen PBMC without sorting. The rearrangement links TRBV20-1 to TRBJ2-3, with TRBD2 identical over 11 bases. Material: lung tumor tissue, obtained at surgery. The origin of this receptor is a male donor with early-stage non-small cell lung cancer. CDR3 residues: CSAYLGLADSTQYF. The CDR3 DNA is TGCAGTGCGTATCTGGGACTAGCGGACTCTACGCAGTATTTT.